Listed below are T cell receptor beta chains from one sample, sequenced in a study of a mutant IDH1 vaccine in newly diagnosed glioma. These TCRs are of unknown antigen specificity. Produced via immunoSEQ multiplex PCR; TCRdb's table is partial and in-frame only. The sample contains 70,000 or so clones, about 88% of which appear only once. Sequenced material: PBMCs, taken from a glioma patient whose treatment included an IDH1 peptide vaccine. These receptors came from a man younger than 45 with glioma. Both conserved end residues are part of each CDR3. Fields, in order: J gene, clone size, D gene, V gene, CDR3 DNA, CDR3 protein. D genes are given only for firm matches. Clone size is given for some rows only: seen once, a few or many times, or a class if the clone is expanded.

TRBJ1-1 - - TRBV28 TGTGCCACCCAGAGATGGGTGGACACTGAAGCTTTCTTT CATQRWVDTEAFF
TRBJ2-5 - - TRBV18 TGTGCCAGCTCACCCCAGCAAGAGACCCAGTACTTC CASSPQQETQYF
TRBJ2-7 - TRBD2 TRBV7-9 TGTGCCAGCAGCTTGGCGGGAGGAGGCTACGAGCAGTACTTC CASSLAGGGYEQYF
TRBJ2-7 - TRBD2 TRBV7-9 TGTGCCAGCAGCTTACTAGCGGGACGCTACGAGCAGTACTTC CASSLLAGRYEQYF
TRBJ2-6 - - TRBV11-2 TGTGCCAGCAGCCAAGGGGCTGGGCGGCTCTCTGGGGCCAACGTCCTGACTTTC CASSQGAGRLSGANVLTF
TRBJ1-2 - TRBD1 TRBV4-3 TGCGCCAGCAGCCAAGCTCCATTAGGACAGGGGCACTCTTGGGACTATGGCTACACCTTC CASSQAPLGQGHSWDYGYTF
TRBJ1-5 few - TRBV7-9 TGTGCCAGCAGCTTTTTTGAGGCCGGACACAATCAGCCCCAGCATTTT CASSFFEAGHNQPQHF
TRBJ2-6 - TRBD1 TRBV27 TGTGCCAGCAGGAGACAGGGATCTGGGGCCAACGTCCTGACTTTC CASRRQGSGANVLTF
TRBJ2-3 - TRBD2 TRBV11-2 TGTGCCAGCAGCCCAAGGAGGACTAGCGGAGATACGCAGTATTTT CASSPRRTSGDTQYF
TRBJ2-1 - - TRBV30 TGTGCCTGGAGTGTTACCCCCGGGGAGTTCTTC CAWSVTPGEFF
TRBJ2-6 - - TRBV9 TGTGCCAGCAGCGCGGGACGGCCTGGTGATTTAAACGTCCTGACTTTC CASSAGRPGDLNVLTF
TRBJ2-5 - - TRBV5-4 TGTGCCAGCAGCTTCGCGGGGATAAATCAAGAGACCCAGTACTTC CASSFAGINQETQYF
TRBJ2-2 - - TRBV7-3 TGTGCCAGCAGCTTAACTGGCGGTCCAGGGTGGGCCGGGGAGCTGTTTTTT CASSLTGGPGWAGELFF
TRBJ1-3 - TRBD1 TRBV5-1 TGCGCCAGCAGCTGGGACAGGGGGCCTGGAAACACCATATATTTT CASSWDRGPGNTIYF
TRBJ1-2 few - TRBV28 TGTGCCAGCATCCCCGGAGGCACGTCGAACTATGGCTACACCTTC CASIPGGTSNYGYTF
TRBJ2-7 - - TRBV11-2 TGTGCCAGCAGCCCCTCCCAGGGGGGATCGGCTTTTGAGCAGTACTTC CASSPSQGGSAFEQYF
TRBJ1-1 - TRBD1 TRBV7-9 TGTGCCAGCAGCCCCCTGAGGGACAGGGTGGGAGGCACTGAAGCTTTCTTT CASSPLRDRVGGTEAFF
TRBJ2-7 - - TRBV5-4 TGTGCCAGCAGCTTGGGGCAGGACCCCCTATACGAGCAGTACTTC CASSLGQDPLYEQYF
TRBJ2-4 - - TRBV19 TGTGCCAGTAGTCCAATCGGTGGCGCCAAAAACATTCAGTACTTC CASSPIGGAKNIQYF
TRBJ2-5 - - TRBV18 TGTGCCAGCTCACCTGGTACGGGAGTAGAAGAGACCCAGTACTTC CASSPGTGVEETQYF
TRBJ2-2 - - TRBV27 TGTGCCAGCAGTTTATTGTTTGCCCAGGGGACCGGGGAGCTGTTTTTT CASSLLFAQGTGELFF
TRBJ2-7 - - TRBV30 TGTGCCTGGAGGGTAGTCCGGGACGGCGAGCAGTACTTC CAWRVVRDGEQYF
TRBJ2-7 - - TRBV28 TGTGCCAGCAGTTTAAATGTGGGCTACGAGCAGTACTTC CASSLNVGYEQYF
TRBJ2-1 - TRBD2 TRBV30 TGTGCCTGGCAAGATAGCGGGGTGGGCCATGAGCAGTTCTTC CAWQDSGVGHEQFF
TRBJ2-3 - TRBD2 TRBV11-2 TGTGCCAGCAGCCCTTTAGCGGGGGGTACTCCAGATACGCAGTATTTT CASSPLAGGTPDTQYF
TRBJ2-3 - TRBD2 TRBV5-3 TGTGCCACCTCACTACTAGCGGGGCGCACAGATACGCAGTATTTT CATSLLAGRTDTQYF
TRBJ1-1 once TRBD1 TRBV7-9 TGTGCCAGCAGCTTGGACAGGGCTAGAGCTTTCTTT CASSLDRARAFF
TRBJ1-2 - - TRBV4-3 TGCGCCAGCAGCCTTTCCCTTCCCCGGGACTCCCATGGCTACACCTTC CASSLSLPRDSHGYTF
TRBJ1-2 once TRBD1 TRBV19 TGTGCCAGTAGTATCTACAGGGGGTCGGTCCCTTTCTTC CASSIYRGSVPFF
TRBJ1-2 - - TRBV19 TGTGCCAGTAGTATCTTCGGTATTAACTATGGCTACACCTTC CASSIFGINYGYTF
TRBJ1-2 once - TRBV15 TGTGCCACCAGCAGAGATGTCTCTAACTATGGCTACACCTTC CATSRDVSNYGYTF
TRBJ2-7 - TRBD1 TRBV4-1 TGCGCCAGCAGCCAAGATCCACCCATGGGACAGGGAGTCTACGAGCAGTACTTC CASSQDPPMGQGVYEQYF
TRBJ1-2 - - TRBV6-7 TGTGCCAGCAGTAAACTAATGCTGGGGCATAGCTACACCTTC CASSKLMLGHSYTF
TRBJ1-2 - - TRBV7-2 TGTGCCAGCAGCTTAAACCGGGGGGCTAACTATGGCTACACCTTC CASSLNRGANYGYTF
TRBJ1-2 - - TRBV5-4 TGTGCCAGCAGCTTGGTGTCAGGGATTGACTATGGCTACACCTTC CASSLVSGIDYGYTF
TRBJ1-1 - TRBD1 TRBV7-9 TGTGCCAGCAGCGGACCGACAGGGGCCAACACTGAAGCTTTCTTT CASSGPTGANTEAFF
TRBJ2-7 - - TRBV6-1 TGTGCCAGCAGTGAGGGCGGCTCCTACGAGCAGTACTTC CASSEGGSYEQYF
TRBJ2-7 once TRBD2 TRBV28 TGTGCCAGCAGTTTAGCGGGAGGGACCTACGAGCAGTACTTC CASSLAGGTYEQYF
TRBJ2-3 - TRBD2 TRBV5-6 TGTGCCAGCAGCTTTATCAGCGGGGGGGCGCCAGATACGCAGTATTTT CASSFISGGAPDTQYF
TRBJ2-2 - - TRBV4-3 TGCGCCAGCAGCCCCGCAGGCGGGCACAACACCGGGGAGCTGTTTTTT CASSPAGGHNTGELFF
TRBJ2-7 once - TRBV30 TGTGCCTGGAGTGGGAAGGGGCGATCCGAGCAGTACTTC CAWSGKGRSEQYF
TRBJ1-1 - - TRBV5-6 TGTGCCAGCAGCTTCCCAGTGAACACTGAAGCTTTCTTT CASSFPVNTEAFF
TRBJ2-3 - - TRBV2 TGTGCCAGCAGCCCGAATTATTACACAGATACGCAGTATTTT CASSPNYYTDTQYF
TRBJ2-3 - - TRBV7-2 TGTGCCAGCAGCTTAGTGGGCCCCGCCGCAGATACGCAGTATTTT CASSLVGPAADTQYF
TRBJ1-5 - - TRBV14 TGTGCAGTGATCGGGGGATCAGTCGGTCAGCCCCAGCATTTT CAVIGGSVGQPQHF
TRBJ1-5 - TRBD1 TRBV7-2 TGTGCCAGCAGCTTCGACAGGGACCAGCCCCAGCATTTT CASSFDRDQPQHF
TRBJ1-3 - - TRBV30 TGTGCCTGGAGCAGGGCGAGAGTTTTCCCCGACTCTGGAAACACCATATATTTT CAWSRARVFPDSGNTIYF
TRBJ2-2 - TRBD2 TRBV2 TGTGCCAGCGGGGGGACTAGTCCCACCGGGGAGCTGTTTTTT CASGGTSPTGELFF
TRBJ2-2 - - TRBV7-9 TGTGCCAGCAGCACTGGACAGTTGCAGAACACCGGGGAGCTGTTTTTT CASSTGQLQNTGELFF
TRBJ2-7 - - TRBV5-1 TGCGCCAGCAGCTTGGCCTCCTACGAGCAGTACTTC CASSLASYEQYF